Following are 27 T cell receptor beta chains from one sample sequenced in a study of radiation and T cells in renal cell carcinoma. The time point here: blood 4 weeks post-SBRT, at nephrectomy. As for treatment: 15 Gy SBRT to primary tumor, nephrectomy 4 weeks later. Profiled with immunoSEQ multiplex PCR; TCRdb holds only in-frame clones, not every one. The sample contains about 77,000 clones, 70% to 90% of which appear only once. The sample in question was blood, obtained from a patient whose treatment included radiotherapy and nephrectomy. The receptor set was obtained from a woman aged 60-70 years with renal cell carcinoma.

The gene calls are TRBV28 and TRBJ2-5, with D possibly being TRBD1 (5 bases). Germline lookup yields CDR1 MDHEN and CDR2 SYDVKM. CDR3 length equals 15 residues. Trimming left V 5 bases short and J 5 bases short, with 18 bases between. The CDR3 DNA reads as TGTGCCAGCAGTCCCACCCCCGACAGAGGTGAGACCCAGTACTTC. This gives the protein CASSPTPDRGETQYF. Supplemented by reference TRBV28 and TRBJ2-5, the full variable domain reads DVKVTQSSRYLVKRTGEKVFLECVQDMDHENMFWYRQDPGLGLRLIYFSYDVKMKEKGDIPEGYSVSREKKERFSLILESASTNQTSMYLCASSPTPDRGETQYFGPGTRLLVL.

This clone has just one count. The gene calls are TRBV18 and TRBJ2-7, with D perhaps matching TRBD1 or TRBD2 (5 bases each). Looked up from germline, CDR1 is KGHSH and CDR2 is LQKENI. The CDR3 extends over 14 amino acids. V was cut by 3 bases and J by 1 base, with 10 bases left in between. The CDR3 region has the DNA TGTGCCAGCTCACCCGGGGCGGCTTCCTACGAGCAGTACTTC. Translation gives CASSPGAASYEQYF.

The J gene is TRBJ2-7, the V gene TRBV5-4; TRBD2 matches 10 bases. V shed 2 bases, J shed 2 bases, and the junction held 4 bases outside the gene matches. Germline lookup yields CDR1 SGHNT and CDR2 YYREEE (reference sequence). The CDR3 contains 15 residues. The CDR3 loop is CASSFLAGDPYEQYF. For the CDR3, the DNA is TGTGCCAGCAGCTTTCTAGCGGGAGATCCCTACGAGCAGTACTTC.

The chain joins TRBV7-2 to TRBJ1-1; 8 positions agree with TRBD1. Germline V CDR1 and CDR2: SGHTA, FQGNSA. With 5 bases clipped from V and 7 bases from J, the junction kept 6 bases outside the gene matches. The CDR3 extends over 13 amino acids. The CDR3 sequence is CASSPQGESEAFF. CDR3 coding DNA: TGTGCCAGCAGCCCACAGGGGGAGAGTGAAGCTTTCTTT.

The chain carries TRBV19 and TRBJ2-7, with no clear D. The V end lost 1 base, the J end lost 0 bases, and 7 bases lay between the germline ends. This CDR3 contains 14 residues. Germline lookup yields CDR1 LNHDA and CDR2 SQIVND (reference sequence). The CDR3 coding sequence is TGTGCCAGTAGTATAGGCAGAGGCTCCTACGAGCAGTACTTC. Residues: CASSIGRGSYEQYF.

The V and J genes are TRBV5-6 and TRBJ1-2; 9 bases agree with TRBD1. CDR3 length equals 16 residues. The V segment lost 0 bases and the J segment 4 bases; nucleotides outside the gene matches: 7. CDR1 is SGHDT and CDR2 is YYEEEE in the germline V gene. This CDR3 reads CASSLDGQGLGYGYTF. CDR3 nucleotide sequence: TGTGCCAGCAGCTTGGACGGACAGGGGCTCGGCTATGGCTACACCTTC.

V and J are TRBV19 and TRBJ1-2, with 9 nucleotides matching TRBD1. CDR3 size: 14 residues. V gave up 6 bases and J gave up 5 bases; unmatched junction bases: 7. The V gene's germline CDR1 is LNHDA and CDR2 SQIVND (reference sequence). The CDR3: CASSEPGQGYGYTF. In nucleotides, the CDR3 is TGTGCCAGTAGCGAACCGGGACAGGGATATGGCTACACCTTC.

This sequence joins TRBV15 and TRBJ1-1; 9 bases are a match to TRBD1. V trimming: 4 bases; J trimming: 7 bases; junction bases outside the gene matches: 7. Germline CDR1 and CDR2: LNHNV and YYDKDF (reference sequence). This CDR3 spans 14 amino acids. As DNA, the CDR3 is TGTGCCACCAGCACGGTGGGACAGGGAATTGAAGCTTTCTTT. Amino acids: CATSTVGQGIEAFF. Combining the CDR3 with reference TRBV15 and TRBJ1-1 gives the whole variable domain DAMVIQNPRYQVTQFGKPVTLSCSQTLNHNVMYWYQQKSSQAPKLLFHYYDKDFNNEADTPDNFQSRRPNTSFCFLDIRSPGLGDTAMYLCATSTVGQGIEAFFGQGTRLTVV.

In nucleotides, the CDR3 is TGTGCCAGTACGGGACGGGATGCCCTCACAGATACGCAGTATTTT. Protein: CASTGRDALTDTQYF. V gene TRBV30 combines with J gene TRBJ2-3; possibly TRBD1 or TRBD2 for D (5 bases each). Trimming stripped 8 bases from V and 2 bases from J, with 20 bases between. CDR3 length: 15 amino acids. The V gene's germline CDR1 is GTSNPN and CDR2 SVGIG (reference sequence).

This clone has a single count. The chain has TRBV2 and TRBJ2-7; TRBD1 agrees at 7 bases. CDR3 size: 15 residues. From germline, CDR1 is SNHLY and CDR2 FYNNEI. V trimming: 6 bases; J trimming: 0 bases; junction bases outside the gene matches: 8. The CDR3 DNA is TGTGCCAGCAGAGAAAGACAGGGAATCTCCTACGAGCAGTACTTC. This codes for CASRERQGISYEQYF.

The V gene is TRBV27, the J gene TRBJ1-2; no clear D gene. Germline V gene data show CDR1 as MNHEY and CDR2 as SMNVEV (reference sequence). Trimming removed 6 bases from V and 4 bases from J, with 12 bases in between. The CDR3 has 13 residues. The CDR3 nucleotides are TGTGCCAGCAGCCAAACCTCTGGCTATGGCTACACCTTC. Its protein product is CASSQTSGYGYTF.

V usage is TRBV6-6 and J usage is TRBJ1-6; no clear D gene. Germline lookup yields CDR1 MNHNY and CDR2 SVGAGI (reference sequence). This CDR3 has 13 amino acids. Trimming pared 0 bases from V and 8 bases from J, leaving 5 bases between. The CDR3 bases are TGTGCCAGCAGTTACTCCTCTTATTCACCCCTCCACTTT. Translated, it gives CASSYSSYSPLHF.

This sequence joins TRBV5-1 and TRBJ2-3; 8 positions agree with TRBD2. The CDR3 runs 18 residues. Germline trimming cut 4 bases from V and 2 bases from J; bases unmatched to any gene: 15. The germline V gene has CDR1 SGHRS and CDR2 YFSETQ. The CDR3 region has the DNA TGCGCCAGCAGCCCGGGTTTGAGTGGAGCGGGGGACACAGATACGCAGTATTTT. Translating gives CASSPGLSGAGDTDTQYF.

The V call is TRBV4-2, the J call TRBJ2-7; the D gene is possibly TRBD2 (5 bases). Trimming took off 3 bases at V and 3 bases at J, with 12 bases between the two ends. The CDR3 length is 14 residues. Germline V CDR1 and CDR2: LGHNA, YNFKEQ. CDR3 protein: CASSQGMGDYEQYF. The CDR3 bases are TGTGCCAGCAGCCAGGGAATGGGAGACTACGAGCAGTACTTC.

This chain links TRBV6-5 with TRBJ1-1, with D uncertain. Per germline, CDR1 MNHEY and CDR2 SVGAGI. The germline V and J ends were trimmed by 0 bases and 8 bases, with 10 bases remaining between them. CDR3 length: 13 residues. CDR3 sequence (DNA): TGTGCCAGCAGTTACTCGGGCCAGTCCGAAGCTTTCTTT. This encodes CASSYSGQSEAFF.

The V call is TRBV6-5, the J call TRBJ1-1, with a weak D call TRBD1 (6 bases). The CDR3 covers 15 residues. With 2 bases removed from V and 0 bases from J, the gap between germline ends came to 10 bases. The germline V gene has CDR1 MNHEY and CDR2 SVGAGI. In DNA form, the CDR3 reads TGTGCCAGCAGTTACGGAGGGGGTCTGAACACTGAAGCTTTCTTT. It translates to CASSYGGGLNTEAFF.

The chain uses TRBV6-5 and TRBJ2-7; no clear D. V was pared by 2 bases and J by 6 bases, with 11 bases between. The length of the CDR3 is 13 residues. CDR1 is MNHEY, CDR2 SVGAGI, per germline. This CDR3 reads CASSYTTRGEQYF. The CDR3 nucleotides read TGTGCCAGCAGTTACACCACACGAGGCGAGCAGTACTTC.

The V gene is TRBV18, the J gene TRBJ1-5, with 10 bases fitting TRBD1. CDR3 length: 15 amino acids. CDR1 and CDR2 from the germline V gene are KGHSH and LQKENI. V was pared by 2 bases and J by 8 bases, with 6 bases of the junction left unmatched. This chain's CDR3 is CASSPGTGVVEPQHF. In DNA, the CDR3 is TGTGCCAGCTCACCAGGGACAGGGGTTGTAGAGCCCCAGCATTTT.

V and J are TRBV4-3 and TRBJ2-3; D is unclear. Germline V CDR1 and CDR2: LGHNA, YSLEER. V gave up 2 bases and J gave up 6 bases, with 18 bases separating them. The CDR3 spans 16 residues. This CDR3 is CASSQSGLSGVDTQYF. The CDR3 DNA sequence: TGCGCCAGCAGCCAATCTGGGCTATCGGGTGTGGATACGCAGTATTTT.

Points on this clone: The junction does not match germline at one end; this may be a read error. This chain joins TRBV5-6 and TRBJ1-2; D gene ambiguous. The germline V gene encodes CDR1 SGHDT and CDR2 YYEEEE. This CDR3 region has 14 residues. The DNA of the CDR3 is TGTGCCAGCACCTTGGACGAGACTAACTATGGCTACACCTTC. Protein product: CASTLDETNYGYTF.

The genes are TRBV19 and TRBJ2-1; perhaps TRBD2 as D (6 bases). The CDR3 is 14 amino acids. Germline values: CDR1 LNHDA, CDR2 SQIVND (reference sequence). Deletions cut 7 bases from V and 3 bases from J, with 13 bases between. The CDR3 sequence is CASTPGVNYNEQFF. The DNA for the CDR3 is TGTGCCAGTACCCCGGGAGTTAACTACAATGAGCAGTTCTTC. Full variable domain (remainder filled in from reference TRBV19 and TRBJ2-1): DGGITQSPKYLFRKEGQNVTLSCEQNLNHDAMYWYRQDPGQGLRLIYYSQIVNDFQKGDIAEGYSVSREKKESFPLTVTSAQKNPTAFYLCASTPGVNYNEQFFGPGTRLTVL.

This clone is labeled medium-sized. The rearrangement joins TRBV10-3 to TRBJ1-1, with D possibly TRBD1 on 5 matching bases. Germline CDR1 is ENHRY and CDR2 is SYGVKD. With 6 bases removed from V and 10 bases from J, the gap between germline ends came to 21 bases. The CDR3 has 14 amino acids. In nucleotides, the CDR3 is TGTGCCATCAGGTCAACTGGGGGTACGAATCGAGCTTTCTTT. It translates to CAIRSTGGTNRAFF.

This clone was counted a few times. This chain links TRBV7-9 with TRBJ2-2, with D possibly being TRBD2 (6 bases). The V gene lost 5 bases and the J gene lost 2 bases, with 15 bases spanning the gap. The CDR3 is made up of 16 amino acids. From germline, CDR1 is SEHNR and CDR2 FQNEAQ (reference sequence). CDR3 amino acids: CASSGRKGLNTGELFF. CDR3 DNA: TGTGCCAGCAGCGGAAGAAAGGGACTTAACACCGGGGAGCTGTTTTTT. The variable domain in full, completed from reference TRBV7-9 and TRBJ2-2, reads DTGVSQNPRHKITKRGQNVTFRCDPISEHNRLYWYRQTLGQGPEFLTYFQNEAQLEKSRLLSDRFSAERPKGSFSTLEIQRTEQGDSAMYLCASSGRKGLNTGELFFGEGSRLTVL.

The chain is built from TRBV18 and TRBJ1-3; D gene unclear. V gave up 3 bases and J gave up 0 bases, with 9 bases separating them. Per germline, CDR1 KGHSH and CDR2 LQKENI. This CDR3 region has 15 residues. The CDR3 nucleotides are TGTGCCAGCTCACCTCCACGAGGCTCTGGAAACACCATATATTTT. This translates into CASSPPRGSGNTIYF. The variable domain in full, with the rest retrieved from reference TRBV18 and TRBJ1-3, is NAGVMQNPRHLVRRRGQEARLRCSPMKGHSHVYWYRQLPEEGLKFMVYLQKENIIDESGMPKERFSAEFPKEGPSILRIQQVVRGDSAAYFCASSPPRGSGNTIYFGEGSWLTVV.

CDR3 bases: TGTGCCAGCAGCGTAGCTCGCGGGCCTGCCTACGAGCAGTACTTC. Amino acid sequence: CASSVARGPAYEQYF. The chain employs TRBV9 and TRBJ2-7; the D gene is possibly TRBD2 (5 bases). The CDR3 spans 15 residues. Trimming stripped 0 bases from V and 2 bases from J, with 12 bases between. CDR1 SGDLS and CDR2 YYNGEE come from the germline V gene.

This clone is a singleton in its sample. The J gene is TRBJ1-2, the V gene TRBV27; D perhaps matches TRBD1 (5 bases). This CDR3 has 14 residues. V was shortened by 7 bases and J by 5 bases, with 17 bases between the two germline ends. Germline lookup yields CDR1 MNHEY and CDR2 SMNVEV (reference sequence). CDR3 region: CASIVKRGGYGYTF. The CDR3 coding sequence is TGTGCCAGCATCGTAAAGCGGGGGGGGTATGGCTACACCTTC.

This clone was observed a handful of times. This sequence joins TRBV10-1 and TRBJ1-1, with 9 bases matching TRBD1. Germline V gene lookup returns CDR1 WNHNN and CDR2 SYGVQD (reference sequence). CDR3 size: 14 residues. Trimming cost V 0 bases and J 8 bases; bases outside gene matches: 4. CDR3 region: CASSESGQGREAFF. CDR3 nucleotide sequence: TGCGCCAGCAGTGAGTCGGGACAGGGCCGGGAAGCTTTCTTT.